What follows are 29 T cell receptor beta chains derived from one specimen sequenced in a study of neurological immune-mediated disorders. TCRdb re-called the 5' RACE reads with MiXCR, one entry per CDR3 protein. The top ten clones hold roughly 17% of a sample with 27,000 or so distinct CDR3 sequences, 20% to 25% of them seen once. The sequencing sample was made of PBMCs. These receptors were obtained from a woman aged 55-69 years in good health.

At least ten counts were recorded for this clonotype. The genes are TRBV5-1 and TRBJ2-1; 11 positions match TRBD2. The CDR3 has 16 amino acids. J lost 8 bases, V lost 0 bases, and 7 bases had no gene match. Germline V gene data show CDR1 as SGHRS and CDR2 as YFSETQ. The DNA of the CDR3 is TGCGCCAGCAGCTTGGGTCTCGCTAGCGGGGGGTATGAGCAGTTCTTC. This codes for CASSLGLASGGYEQFF. The full variable domain, completed using reference TRBV5-1 and TRBJ2-1, is KAGVTQTPRYLIKTRGQQVTLSCSPISGHRSVSWYQQTPGQGLQFLFEYFSETQRNKGNFPGRFSGRQFSNSRSEMNVSTLELGDSALYLCASSLGLASGGYEQFFGPGTRLTVL.

The chain carries TRBV20-1 and TRBJ2-3; D is undetermined. Trimming removed 7 bases from V and 7 bases from J, with 12 bases in between. The CDR3 length is 11 residues. In germline, CDR1 is DFQATT, CDR2 SNEGSKA (reference sequence). The CDR3 protein is CSVDRLNTQYF. Here the CDR3 DNA reads TGCAGTGTCGATCGGCTGAATACGCAGTATTTT.

This clonotype appeared many times. The chain links TRBV20-1 to TRBJ1-1; D is undetermined. Germline V gene lookup returns CDR1 DFQATT and CDR2 SNEGSKA (reference sequence). Trimming stripped 6 bases from V and 3 bases from J, with 11 bases between. The CDR3 is 12 residues long. The DNA for the CDR3 is TGCAGTGCAGGTAGTTCGGACACTGAAGCTTTCTTT. Its protein is CSAGSSDTEAFF.

This clonotype was counted between two and nine times. The chain is built from TRBV5-1 and TRBJ2-7, with a possible D match to TRBD2 (6 bases). This CDR3 has 15 residues. V was shortened by 0 bases and J by 3 bases, with 13 bases between the two germline ends. Germline values: CDR1 SGHRS, CDR2 YFSETQ. This CDR3 is CASSLALERVYEQYF. The CDR3 DNA follows: TGCGCCAGCAGCTTGGCCCTCGAGCGGGTCTACGAGCAGTACTTC.

Ten or more counts support this clonotype. The CDR3 sequence is CSVAGAGYNEQFF. CDR3 DNA: TGCAGCGTTGCAGGGGCGGGTTACAATGAGCAGTTCTTC. V gene TRBV29-1 combines with J gene TRBJ2-1, with D tentatively TRBD1 (6 bases). The CDR3 runs 13 residues. Looked up from germline, CDR1 is SQVTM and CDR2 is ANQGSEA. Deletions cut 4 bases from V and 4 bases from J, with 11 bases between.

The rearrangement links TRBV6-2 or TRBV6-3 to TRBJ2-2; 7 nucleotides align to TRBD1. The V gene's germline CDR1 is MNHEY and CDR2 SVGEGT. V trimming: 2 bases; J trimming: 3 bases; junction bases outside the gene matches: 6. The CDR3 loop spans 16 amino acids. The chain's CDR3 is CASSYVLGQDTGELFF. The CDR3 DNA is TGTGCCAGCAGTTACGTTCTAGGACAGGACACCGGGGAGCTGTTTTTT.

This clonotype has at least ten counts. The chain carries TRBV4-3 and TRBJ1-3, with 7 bases fitting TRBD1. The CDR3 extends over 17 amino acids. V shed 0 bases and J 5 bases; nucleotides not matched to a gene: 10. Germline CDR1 and CDR2: LGHNA and YSLEER. The CDR3, as DNA: TGCGCCAGCAGCCAAGATCTCCAGGCAGGGGGGAGAAACACCATATATTTT. Translation: CASSQDLQAGGRNTIYF.

The chain has TRBV7-2 and TRBJ2-1; D could derive from TRBD1 or TRBD2 (5 bases each). Germline-derived CDR1 and CDR2 are SGHTA and FQGNSA. Trimming stripped 8 bases from V and 1 base from J, with 15 bases between. This CDR3 is 15 amino acids long. The CDR3 is CASLQPGRSYNEQFF. For the CDR3, the DNA is TGTGCCAGCCTTCAACCGGGACGGTCCTACAATGAGCAGTTCTTC. The variable domain in full, completed from reference TRBV7-2 and TRBJ2-1, reads GAGVSQSPSNKVTEKGKDVELRCDPISGHTALYWYRQSLGQGLEFLIYFQGNSAPDKSGLPSDRFSAERTGGSVSTLTIQRTQQEDSAVYLCASLQPGRSYNEQFFGPGTRLTVL.

This chain connects TRBV7-9 to TRBJ2-3; unclear D gene. V lost 5 bases to trimming and J lost 1 base, with 13 bases between them. The CDR3 has 15 amino acids. Germline CDR1 is SEHNR and CDR2 is FQNEAQ (reference sequence). CDR3 protein: CASSRTGPGTDTQYF. In nucleotides, the CDR3 is TGTGCCAGCAGCCGAACTGGACCAGGCACAGATACGCAGTATTTT.

The chain couples TRBV5-1 to TRBJ2-3, with 10 bases fitting TRBD1. In germline, CDR1 is SGHRS, CDR2 YFSETQ. Trimming took 4 bases from V and 2 from J; bases not matched to a gene: 4. The CDR3 runs 15 residues. CDR3 nucleotides: TGCGCCAGCAGCCCCGGGACAGGGGTCACAGATACGCAGTATTTT. Amino acids: CASSPGTGVTDTQYF.

Many counts were recorded for this clonotype. This chain links TRBV11-2 with TRBJ2-1; the match to TRBD2 covers 11 bases. J gave up 0 bases and V 1 base, and 14 bases lay outside the gene matches. Germline CDR1 reads SGHAT; CDR2 reads FQNNGV. This CDR3 is 21 amino acids long. CDR3 protein: CASSLGRKTSGINGSYNEQFF. CDR3 nucleotides: TGTGCCAGCAGCTTAGGGAGAAAGACTAGCGGGATAAACGGCTCCTACAATGAGCAGTTCTTC.

This clonotype was observed many times. The CDR3 bases are TGCAGCGTGTTGGGGGCCGATGCCTTTAGCGAGCAGTACTTC. Protein product: CSVLGADAFSEQYF. The rearrangement joins TRBV29-1 to TRBJ2-7; TRBD1 is a possible D gene (6 bases). Germline lookup yields CDR1 SQVTM and CDR2 ANQGSEA. The CDR3 is made up of 14 amino acids. Trimming removed 6 bases at V and 6 bases at J, with 21 bases between.

This clonotype was counted ten times or more. V is TRBV21-1 and J is TRBJ2-3. TRBV21-1 is a pseudogene. The CDR3 extends over 17 amino acids. The CDR3 is CASSKELGREVTDTQYF. In DNA form, the CDR3 reads TGTGCCAGCAGCAAAGAGCTAGGACGAGAGGTGACAGATACGCAGTATTTT.

The sample holds many counts of this clonotype. The chain links TRBV30 to TRBJ1-2; maybe TRBD1 (5 bases). The CDR3 is made up of 14 amino acids. CDR1 and CDR2 (germline): GTSNPN, SVGIG (reference sequence). V was pared by 6 bases and J by 4 bases, with 18 bases between. DNA of the CDR3: TGTGCCTGCCGCATGGGGCAGACACTCTATGGCTACACCTTC. This gives the protein CACRMGQTLYGYTF.

Many counts were recorded for this clonotype. This rearrangement joins TRBV28 to TRBJ2-7, with D tentatively TRBD2 (6 bases). This CDR3 has 13 residues. V was pared by 2 bases and J by 3 bases, with 8 bases between. CDR1 is MDHEN, CDR2 SYDVKM, per germline. The CDR3 region is CASSLGGFYEQYF. DNA of the CDR3: TGTGCCAGCAGTTTAGGAGGGTTCTACGAGCAGTACTTC.

The chain combines TRBV9 with TRBJ2-2; D gene unclear. This CDR3 has 16 residues. Germline V gene sequence: CDR1 SGDLS, CDR2 YYNGEE. CDR3 sequence: CVNSRLGPTNTGELFF. CDR3 sequence (DNA): TGTGTCAACAGCCGACTCGGGCCGACGAACACCGGGGAGCTGTTTTTT.

This clonotype was found a few times. The J gene is TRBJ2-3, the V gene TRBV28; D not resolved. Germline assignment: CDR1 MDHEN and CDR2 SYDVKM. V dropped 6 bases and J dropped 0 bases, with 16 bases sitting between them. The CDR3 contains 16 residues. CDR3 coding DNA: TGTGCCAGCAGCCACCAAGCATATCCTAGCACAGATACGCAGTATTTT. Its protein product is CASSHQAYPSTDTQYF.

This clonotype showed up many times. This chain joins TRBV6-5 and TRBJ2-1, with D possibly being TRBD1 (5 bases). The CDR3 extends over 16 amino acids. The ends were cut back, 4 bases at V and 2 bases at J, with 15 bases in the middle. CDR1 is MNHEY, CDR2 SVGAGI, per germline. CDR3 amino acids: CASSSIGQATYNEQFF. The DNA for the CDR3 is TGTGCCAGCAGTTCCATCGGACAAGCTACCTACAATGAGCAGTTCTTC.

This clonotype was picked up many times. This chain links TRBV9 with TRBJ2-4; D gene uncertain. Trimming removed 3 bases from V and 12 bases from J, with 13 bases in between. Germline CDR1 SGDLS, CDR2 YYNGEE. The CDR3 covers 12 residues. CDR3 coding DNA: TGTGCCAGCAGCGGGAATGAATTCAGTCAGTACTTC. This codes for CASSGNEFSQYF.

This clonotype has a count of ten or more. V gene TRBV6-2 or TRBV6-3 combines with J gene TRBJ1-1; perhaps TRBD1 as D (5 bases). This CDR3 contains 12 residues. V lost 5 bases and J 11 bases, leaving 15 bases between the germline ends. Looked up from germline, CDR1 is MNHEY and CDR2 is SVGEGT. The CDR3 nucleotides read TGTGCCAGCAGTGTGAACAGGCTTCGGGCTTTCTTT. Translation: CASSVNRLRAFF.

This clonotype has a count of ten or more. CDR3 region: CASSPDRGPYNEQFF. CDR3 sequence (DNA): TGCGCCAGCAGCCCTGACAGGGGGCCCTACAATGAGCAGTTCTTC. The V and J genes are TRBV5-1 and TRBJ2-1; 10 bases are a match to TRBD1. The germline V gene has CDR1 SGHRS and CDR2 YFSETQ. This CDR3 region has 15 residues. The V gene end was trimmed by 4 bases and the J gene end by 2 bases; junction bases not matched to a gene: 3.

This clonotype has at least ten counts. This chain links TRBV5-1 with TRBJ2-3, with 7 bases aligning to TRBD2. Trimming took 4 bases from V and 7 from J; bases not matched to a gene: 21. CDR1 and CDR2 (germline): SGHRS, YFSETQ. The CDR3 length is 18 residues. The CDR3 reads CASSPRLAGEISHNTQYF. The CDR3 coding sequence is TGCGCCAGCAGCCCCCGACTGGCGGGGGAAATCAGCCATAATACGCAGTATTTT. Combining the CDR3 with reference TRBV5-1 and TRBJ2-3 gives the whole variable domain KAGVTQTPRYLIKTRGQQVTLSCSPISGHRSVSWYQQTPGQGLQFLFEYFSETQRNKGNFPGRFSGRQFSNSRSEMNVSTLELGDSALYLCASSPRLAGEISHNTQYFGPGTRLTVL.

In this sample, this clonotype turned up many times. The J gene is TRBJ1-2, the V gene TRBV20-1; weak D call: TRBD1 (5 bases). The CDR3 runs to 11 residues. V dropped 2 bases and J dropped 4 bases, with 5 bases sitting between them. In germline, CDR1 is DFQATT, CDR2 SNEGSKA (reference sequence). CDR3 residues: CSARQGYGYTF. The CDR3, as DNA: TGCAGTGCTAGACAGGGCTATGGCTACACCTTC.

The rearrangement links TRBV4-3 to TRBJ1-5; TRBD1 aligns across 10 bases. CDR1 is LGHNA, CDR2 YSLEER, per germline. The CDR3 length is 17 residues. J was trimmed by 1 base and V by 1 base; bases with no gene match: 4. The CDR3 is CASSQGWDRGSNQPQHF. The DNA for the CDR3 is TGCGCCAGCAGCCAAGGGTGGGACAGGGGCAGCAATCAGCCCCAGCATTTT.

This clonotype appeared many times. The rearrangement uses TRBV9 and TRBJ2-6; tentatively, D is TRBD2 (7 bases). V was clipped by 0 bases and J by 4 bases, with 14 bases between them. The CDR3 is made up of 17 amino acids. The germline V gene has CDR1 SGDLS and CDR2 YYNGEE. DNA for the CDR3: TGTGCCAGCAGCGTAGAGGGGGGGCCCACCGGGGCCAACGTCCTGACTTTC. This translates into CASSVEGGPTGANVLTF.

This clonotype was detected many times. The chain combines TRBV20-1 with TRBJ2-3; D is possibly TRBD2 (6 bases). Germline CDR1 and CDR2: DFQATT and SNEGSKA (reference sequence). V was trimmed by 1 base and J by 6 bases, leaving 20 bases between them. The CDR3 is 16 amino acids. Written as DNA, the CDR3 is TGCAGTGCTAGAGCTTTGGGGGGATACCGAAGGGATACGCAGTATTTT. It encodes CSARALGGYRRDTQYF.

The sample holds many counts of this clonotype. Here the CDR3 DNA reads TGCAGTGCTAGAGCAGCAGGGAGATTACGACACCTATACGAGCAGTACTTC. It is translated as CSARAAGRLRHLYEQYF. V and J are TRBV20-1 and TRBJ2-7; D could derive from TRBD1 or TRBD2 (5 bases each). In germline, CDR1 is DFQATT, CDR2 SNEGSKA (reference sequence). This CDR3 contains 17 residues. The ends were cut back, 1 base at V and 4 bases at J, with 23 bases in the middle.

This clonotype was counted many times. The DNA for the CDR3 is TGCGCCAGCAGCACAGGGTATGGTACTGAAGCTTTCTTT. Translation: CASSTGYGTEAFF. The chain combines TRBV5-1 with TRBJ1-1; possibly TRBD1 for D (6 bases). Trimming took off 4 bases at V and 5 bases at J, with 12 bases between the two ends. CDR1 is SGHRS, CDR2 YFSETQ, per germline. CDR3 length equals 13 residues.

By share, this clonotype ranks as medium-sized. The genes are TRBV2 and TRBJ2-3; D is perhaps TRBD2 (5 bases). The germline V and J ends were trimmed by 3 bases and 4 bases, with 11 bases remaining between them. Germline-derived CDR1 and CDR2 are SNHLY and FYNNEI. CDR3 size: 14 residues. The CDR3 DNA is TGTGCCAGCAGTGACCCGAGGGTCCCAGATACGCAGTATTTT. Translating gives CASSDPRVPDTQYF.